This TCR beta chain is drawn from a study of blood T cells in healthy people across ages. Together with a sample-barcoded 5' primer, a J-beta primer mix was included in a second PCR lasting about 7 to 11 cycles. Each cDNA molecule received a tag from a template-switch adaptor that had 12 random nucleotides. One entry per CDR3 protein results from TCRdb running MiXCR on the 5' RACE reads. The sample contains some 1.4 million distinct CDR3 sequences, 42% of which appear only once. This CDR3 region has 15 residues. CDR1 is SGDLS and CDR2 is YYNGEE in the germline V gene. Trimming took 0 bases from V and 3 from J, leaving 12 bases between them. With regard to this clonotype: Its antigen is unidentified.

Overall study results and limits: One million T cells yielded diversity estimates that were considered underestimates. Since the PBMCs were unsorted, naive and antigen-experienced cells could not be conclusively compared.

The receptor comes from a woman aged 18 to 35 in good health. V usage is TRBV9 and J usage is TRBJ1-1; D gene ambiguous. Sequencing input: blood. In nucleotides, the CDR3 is TGTGCCAGCAGCGTAGGGGCCAACACGGACACTGAAGCTTTCTTT. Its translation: CASSVGANTDTEAFF.